A selection of T cell receptor beta chains follows, all from one sample in a study of long-term antiretroviral therapy in people with HIV. Libraries were prepared by immunoSEQ multiplex PCR; TCRdb keeps only in-frame clonotypes and omits some of them. The data hold about 5,600 clones, with about three quarters observed a single time. The sequencing used unsorted PBMCs, collected 1.8 years before starting antiretroviral therapy. The receptors stem from a man aged 40-55 years with HIV. CDR3s include the opening cysteine and the closing phenylalanine or tryptophan. The D gene is left open where the match is weak. Not every row has a clone size; where given, it reads once, few, many or a size class.

TRBJ1-5 | . | TRBV18 | . | TGTGCCAGCTCACCGCGGACATCGTATAGCAATCAGCCCCAGCATTTT | CASSPRTSYSNQPQHF
TRBJ2-7 | . | TRBV4-1 | . | TGCGCCAGCAGCCCTGTCAGCGGGTTTTCCTACGAGCAGTACTTC | CASSPVSGFSYEQYF
TRBJ2-7 | TRBD2 | TRBV19 | . | TGTGCCAGTAGTATAGTAGGGGACTATTCCTACGAGCAGTACTTC | CASSIVGDYSYEQYF
TRBJ2-7 | TRBD1 | TRBV28 | few | TGTGCCAGCCTCCGGGACAGGTACGACGAGCAGTACTTC | CASLRDRYDEQYF
TRBJ2-7 | . | TRBV6-1 | . | TGTGCCAGCAGTAAGGAGAGGGGGATCGAGCAGTACTTC | CASSKERGIEQYF
TRBJ2-1 | . | TRBV4-1 | . | TGCGCCAGCAGCCACGGGGGAGCGTCCTACAATGAGCAGTTCTTC | CASSHGGASYNEQFF
TRBJ2-5 | . | TRBV6-5 | . | TGTGCCAGCAGTGTGGGACTTCTGGGGACCCAGTACTTC | CASSVGLLGTQYF
TRBJ2-3 | . | TRBV27 | medium-sized | TGTGCCAGCAGCAGGGGTTACACAGATACGCAGTATTTT | CASSRGYTDTQYF
TRBJ2-1 | TRBD2 | TRBV5-1 | . | TGCGCCAGCAGCTTAGTTGCTAGCGGGAGTTACAATGAGCAGTTCTTC | CASSLVASGSYNEQFF
TRBJ1-5 | . | TRBV27 | few | TGTGCCAGCAGTTTGCGGGGACTGGGCAGCAATCAGCCCCAGCATTTT | CASSLRGLGSNQPQHF
TRBJ1-2 | . | TRBV28 | . | TGTGCCAGCAGTTGGTTGACCTATGGCTACACCTTC | CASSWLTYGYTF
TRBJ2-7 | TRBD2 | TRBV20-1 | . | TGCAGTGCCCGGGGGGGCCACGAGCAGTACTTC | CSARGGHEQYF
TRBJ1-5 | TRBD1 | TRBV19 | few | TGTGCCAGTAGTATTACAGGGGCGGATCAGCCCCAGCATTTT | CASSITGADQPQHF
TRBJ2-3 | . | TRBV5-1 | . | TGCGCCAGCAGCCCACAGGGAGTAGGTAGCACAGATACGCAGTATTTT | CASSPQGVGSTDTQYF
TRBJ2-1 | . | TRBV11-3 | few | TGTGCCAGCAGCATCCGGGACTCCAATGAGCAGTTCTTC | CASSIRDSNEQFF
TRBJ2-7 | . | TRBV29-1 | . | TGCAGCGTTGTTCGGGGTTCCTACGAGCAGTACTTC | CSVVRGSYEQYF
TRBJ2-1 | . | TRBV11-2 | . | TGTGCCAGCAGCTTAGGCGGGGTTAGATACAATGAGCAGTTCTTC | CASSLGGVRYNEQFF
TRBJ2-7 | TRBD2 | TRBV7-6 | . | TGTGCCAGCAGCTTAACCCCTGGGACTAGCGGGAGGGAGTGGCAGTACTTC | CASSLTPGTSGREWQYF
TRBJ1-5 | . | TRBV2 | few | TGTGCCAGCAGTGAATTGGGTTCAAGCAATCAGCCCCAGCATTTT | CASSELGSSNQPQHF
TRBJ1-2 | . | TRBV6-1 | once | TGTGCCAGCACTCCGAGGGAGGCATCATTTTACGGCTACACCTTC | CASTPREASFYGYTF
TRBJ2-1 | . | TRBV6-5 | . | TGTGCCAGCAGTTACTCGAGGTCTCTTGTGGAGCAGTTCTTC | CASSYSRSLVEQFF
TRBJ1-1 | TRBD1 | TRBV5-1 | . | TGCGCCAGCAGCCTATGGGACAGCTCCATGAACACTGAAGCTTTCTTT | CASSLWDSSMNTEAFF
TRBJ1-5 | . | TRBV2 | few | TGTGCCAGCAGTGACCCCATGGACTCGGGCAATCAGCCCCAGCATTTT | CASSDPMDSGNQPQHF
TRBJ1-1 | . | TRBV11-2 | few | TGTGCCAGCAGCTTAGGGGGAGTAAGGGACACTGAAGCTTTCTTT | CASSLGGVRDTEAFF
TRBJ2-1 | TRBD2 | TRBV7-9 | . | TGTGCCAGCAGCTTAGGAGGCGGTAGCGGGAGATCCGGCTACAATGAGCAGTTCTTC | CASSLGGGSGRSGYNEQFF
TRBJ2-1 | TRBD2 | TRBV4-3 | . | TGCGCCAGCAGCCAGGCGCCTCTAGCGGGACCCTACAATGAGCAGTTCTTC | CASSQAPLAGPYNEQFF